The 8 T cell receptor beta chains presented below share a single source sample, sequenced in a study. TCRdb called the RT-PCR reads again in MiXCR, with one record for every CDR3 protein. The sample yields about 680,000 distinct CDR3 sequences, 14% seen once. Specimen: memory CD4+ T cells from blood. These receptors were collected from a female donor in good health, serving as a healthy control.

This clonotype was seen a handful of times. The chain recombines TRBV20-1 with TRBJ2-5; TRBD1 matches at 7 bases. Germline lookup yields CDR1 DFQATT and CDR2 SNEGSKA (reference sequence). V lost 5 bases and J lost 4; bases outside the gene matches: 7. This CDR3 contains 13 residues. CDR3 region: CSAHTGVRETQYF. The CDR3 DNA follows: TGCAGTGCTCATACAGGGGTTAGAGAGACCCAGTACTTC.

This clonotype has only a few counts. The V call is TRBV7-2, the J call TRBJ2-7; D is perhaps TRBD2 (6 bases). V lost 1 base and J 2 bases, leaving 9 bases between the germline ends. In germline, CDR1 is SGHTA, CDR2 FQGNSA. This CDR3 is 14 amino acids long. The CDR3 nucleotides are TGTGCCAGCAGCTTAGAAGGGAGGACCTACGAGCAGTACTTC. As protein: CASSLEGRTYEQYF. Drawing the rest from reference TRBV7-2 and TRBJ2-7, the complete variable domain is GAGVSQSPSNKVTEKGKDVELRCDPISGHTALYWYRQSLGQGLEFLIYFQGNSAPDKSGLPSDRFSAERTGGSVSTLTIQRTQQEDSAVYLCASSLEGRTYEQYFGPGTRLTVT.

In its sample, this clonotype was seen a few times. This chain joins TRBV6-2 or TRBV6-3 and TRBJ2-5; D gene uncertain. Germline V lookup: CDR1 MNHEY, CDR2 SVGEGT. With 6 bases removed from V and 4 bases from J, the gap between germline ends came to 15 bases. This CDR3 has 14 amino acids. The DNA for the CDR3 is TGTGCCAGCAGACCTCATCGTCCGCCAGAGACCCAGTACTTC. Protein product: CASRPHRPPETQYF.

This clonotype was observed many times. The CDR3 DNA follows: TGTGCCAGCAGTCTACGACCACAAGAGACCCAGTACTTC. The encoded protein is CASSLRPQETQYF. The chain recombines TRBV27 with TRBJ2-5; D gene uncertain. V shed 5 bases and J shed 2 bases, with 9 bases lying between them. CDR1 is MNHEY, CDR2 SMNVEV, per germline (reference sequence). This CDR3 contains 13 residues.

Only a few counts were recorded for this clonotype. V is TRBV20-1 and J is TRBJ2-3, with 8 nucleotides matching TRBD2. Germline V gene data show CDR1 as DFQATT and CDR2 as SNEGSKA (reference sequence). The junction had 6 bases not matched to a gene; V was cut back by 4 bases and J by 0 bases. This CDR3 is 15 amino acids long. The CDR3 sequence is CSATLRLASTDTQYF. The CDR3 DNA is TGCAGTGCTACACTACGACTAGCGAGCACAGATACGCAGTATTTT.

In this sample, this clonotype turned up many times. V is TRBV29-1 and J is TRBJ1-5; no reliable D call. Germline V gene data show CDR1 as SQVTM and CDR2 as ANQGSEA. The V end lost 4 bases, the J end lost 6 bases, and 10 bases lay between the germline ends. CDR3 length: 12 amino acids. CDR3: CSVGHYGQPQHF. DNA for the CDR3: TGCAGCGTTGGGCACTACGGTCAGCCCCAGCATTTT. Full variable domain (outside the CDR3, taken from reference TRBV29-1 and TRBJ1-5): SAVISQKPSRDICQRGTSLTIQCQVDSQVTMMFWYRQQPGQSLTLIATANQGSEATYESGFVIDKFPISRPNLTFSTLTVSNMSPEDSSIYLCSVGHYGQPQHFGDGTRLSIL.

This clonotype was seen more than once but under ten times. CDR3 sequence: CASSSTSGGYNEQFF. The CDR3 nucleotides read TGTGCCAGCAGCTCGACTAGCGGGGGATACAATGAGCAGTTCTTC. This chain uses TRBV3-1 with TRBJ2-1, with 12 bases matching TRBD2. The CDR3 covers 15 residues. Germline assignment: CDR1 LGHDT and CDR2 YNNKEL (reference sequence). Trimming removed 5 bases from V and 4 bases from J; junction bases left unmatched: 3.

This clonotype appeared many times. The chain uses TRBV29-1 and TRBJ2-2, with D unclear. Germline V gives CDR1 SQVTM, CDR2 ANQGSEA. Trimming left V 5 bases short and J 4 bases short, with 11 bases between. The CDR3 is 13 amino acids. The CDR3 bases are TGCAGCGTTTACCTCTTCGGCACCGGGGAGCTGTTTTTT. It translates to CSVYLFGTGELFF.